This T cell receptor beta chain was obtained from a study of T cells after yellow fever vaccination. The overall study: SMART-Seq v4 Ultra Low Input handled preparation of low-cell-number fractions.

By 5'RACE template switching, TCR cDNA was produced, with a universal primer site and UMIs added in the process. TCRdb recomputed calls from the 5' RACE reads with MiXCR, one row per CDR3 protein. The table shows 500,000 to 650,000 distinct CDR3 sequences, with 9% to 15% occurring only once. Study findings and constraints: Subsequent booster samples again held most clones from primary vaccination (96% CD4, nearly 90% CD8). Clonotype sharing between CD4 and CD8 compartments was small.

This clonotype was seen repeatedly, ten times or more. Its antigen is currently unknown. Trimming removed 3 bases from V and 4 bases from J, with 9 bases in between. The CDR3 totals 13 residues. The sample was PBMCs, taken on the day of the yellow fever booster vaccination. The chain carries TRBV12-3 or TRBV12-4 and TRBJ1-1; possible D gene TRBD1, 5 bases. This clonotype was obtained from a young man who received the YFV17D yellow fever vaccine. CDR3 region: CASSFSGFTEAFF. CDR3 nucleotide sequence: TGTGCCAGCAGTTTTTCAGGGTTCACTGAAGCTTTCTTT.